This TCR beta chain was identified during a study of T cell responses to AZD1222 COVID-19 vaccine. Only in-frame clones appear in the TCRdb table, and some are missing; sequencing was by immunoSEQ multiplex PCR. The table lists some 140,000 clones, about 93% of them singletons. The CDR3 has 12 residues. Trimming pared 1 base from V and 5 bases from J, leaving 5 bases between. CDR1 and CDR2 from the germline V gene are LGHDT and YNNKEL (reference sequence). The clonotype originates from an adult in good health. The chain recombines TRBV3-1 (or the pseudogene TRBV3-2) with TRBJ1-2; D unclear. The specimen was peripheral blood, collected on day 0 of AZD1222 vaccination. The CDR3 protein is CASSQGIYGYTF. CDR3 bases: TGTGCCAGCAGCCAAGGGATATATGGCTACACCTTC.